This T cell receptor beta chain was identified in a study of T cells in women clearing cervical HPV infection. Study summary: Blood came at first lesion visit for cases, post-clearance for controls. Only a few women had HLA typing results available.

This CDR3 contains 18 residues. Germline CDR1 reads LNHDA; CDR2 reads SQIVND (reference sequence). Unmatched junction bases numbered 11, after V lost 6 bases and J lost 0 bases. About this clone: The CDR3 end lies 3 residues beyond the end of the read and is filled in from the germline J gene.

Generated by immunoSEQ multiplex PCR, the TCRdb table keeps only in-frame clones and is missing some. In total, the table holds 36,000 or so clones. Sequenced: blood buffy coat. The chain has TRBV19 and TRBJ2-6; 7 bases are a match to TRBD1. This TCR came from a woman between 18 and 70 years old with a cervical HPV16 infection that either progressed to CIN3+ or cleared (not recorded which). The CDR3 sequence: CASRRSGTDLSGANVLTF. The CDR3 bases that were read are TGTGCCAGTAGGAGGTCCGGGACAGACCTCTCTGGGGCCAACGTC.